Listed here are 12 T cell receptor beta chains from one sample, sequenced in a study of blood T cell repertoires in COVID-19. Sequenced by immunoSEQ multiplex PCR; TCRdb stores in-frame clones only, minus some. The table includes about 160,000 clones, 80% to 90% detected once. Sequenced sample: peripheral blood. The receptors derive from a man in his 70s with acute or convalescent COVID-19.

The V call is TRBV14, the J call TRBJ1-2, with 12 bases identical to TRBD1. V was pared by 1 base and J by 3 bases, with 6 bases of the junction left unmatched. This CDR3 comprises 17 residues. Looked up from germline, CDR1 is SGHDN and CDR2 is FVKESK. This CDR3 is CASSQGGTGGGDYGYTF. CDR3 nucleotide sequence: TGTGCCAGCAGCCAAGGTGGGACAGGGGGCGGCGACTATGGCTACACCTTC.

The V and J genes are TRBV27 and TRBJ2-3, with 7 bases that match TRBD1. Germline assignment: CDR1 MNHEY and CDR2 SMNVEV (reference sequence). Trimming removed 6 bases from V and 4 bases from J; junction bases left unmatched: 4. This CDR3 is built from 13 residues. CDR3 loop: CASSHRGPDTQYF. CDR3 coding DNA: TGTGCCAGCAGCCACAGGGGTCCAGATACGCAGTATTTT.

The CDR3 reads CAISDFGGGTGPLYGYTF. CDR3 sequence (DNA): TGTGCCATCAGTGATTTCGGGGGAGGGACAGGGCCCCTCTATGGCTACACCTTC. This chain joins TRBV10-3 and TRBJ1-2; 9 bases fit TRBD1. The germline CDR1 and CDR2 sequences are ENHRY and SYGVKD. The CDR3 runs 18 residues. V shed 3 bases and J 4 bases; nucleotides not matched to a gene: 15.

V gene TRBV6-1 combines with J gene TRBJ1-1; possible D gene TRBD1, 5 bases. CDR1 is MNHNS and CDR2 is SASEGT in the germline V gene. This CDR3 contains 15 residues. The V gene lost 3 bases and the J gene lost 0 bases, with 11 bases spanning the gap. The CDR3 coding sequence is TGTGCCAGCAGTGAGGGACTGACTATGAACACTGAAGCTTTCTTT. Translation gives CASSEGLTMNTEAFF.

V is TRBV19 and J is TRBJ2-7, with D unresolved. CDR1 and CDR2 (germline): LNHDA, SQIVND (reference sequence). The V gene lost 0 bases and the J gene lost 0 bases, with 9 bases spanning the gap. The length of the CDR3 is 15 residues. CDR3 residues: CASSIDGGSSYEQYF. The CDR3 nucleotides are TGTGCCAGTAGTATAGATGGCGGCAGCTCCTACGAGCAGTACTTC.

In DNA, the CDR3 is TGCGCCAGCAGCTTCTCAGTCTTATCCACAGATACGCAGTATTTT. Amino acids: CASSFSVLSTDTQYF. V usage is TRBV5-1 and J usage is TRBJ2-3; no clear D gene. V lost 2 bases, J lost 2 bases, and 12 bases lay in between. The CDR3 is 15 residues long. CDR1 is SGHRS, CDR2 YFSETQ, per germline. Full variable domain (remainder filled in from reference TRBV5-1 and TRBJ2-3): KAGVTQTPRYLIKTRGQQVTLSCSPISGHRSVSWYQQTPGQGLQFLFEYFSETQRNKGNFPGRFSGRQFSNSRSEMNVSTLELGDSALYLCASSFSVLSTDTQYFGPGTRLTVL.

The table lists this clone with a count of one. The CDR3 sequence: CATSRDRGGPTGELFF. CDR3 DNA: TGTGCCACCAGCAGAGATCGGGGGGGCCCCACCGGGGAGCTGTTTTTT. V is TRBV15 and J is TRBJ2-2; 8 bases agree with TRBD2. The germline V gene encodes CDR1 LNHNV and CDR2 YYDKDF (reference sequence). This CDR3 is 16 amino acids long. V trimming: 0 bases; J trimming: 4 bases; junction bases outside the gene matches: 4. The variable domain in full, with the rest retrieved from reference TRBV15 and TRBJ2-2, is DAMVIQNPRYQVTQFGKPVTLSCSQTLNHNVMYWYQQKSSQAPKLLFHYYDKDFNNEADTPDNFQSRRPNTSFCFLDIRSPGLGDTAMYLCATSRDRGGPTGELFFGEGSRLTVL.

V is TRBV18 and J is TRBJ2-7, with a weak D call TRBD1 (5 bases). Germline lookup yields CDR1 KGHSH and CDR2 LQKENI. The CDR3 contains 16 residues. The ends were cut back, 4 bases at V and 5 bases at J, with 21 bases in the middle. The CDR3 nucleotides are TGTGCCAGCTCACGATCCCCGGACACCTCCCTCGACGAGCAGTACTTC. The encoded protein is CASSRSPDTSLDEQYF.

This clone was seen only a few times. The chain joins TRBV6-6 to TRBJ1-5; D is possibly TRBD1 (5 bases). Germline CDR1 reads MNHNY; CDR2 reads SVGAGI (reference sequence). CDR3 size: 15 residues. Trimming stripped 6 bases from V and 0 bases from J, with 12 bases between. CDR3 amino acids: CASREQDYSNQPQHF. DNA for the CDR3: TGTGCCAGCAGGGAACAGGATTATAGCAATCAGCCCCAGCATTTT.

The rearrangement joins TRBV6-5 to TRBJ2-2, with 9 bases matching TRBD1. This CDR3 comprises 15 residues. With V trimmed by 6 bases and J by 0 bases, 2 bases remained unmatched. CDR1 and CDR2 (germline): MNHEY, SVGAGI. CDR3 sequence: CASRWTGANTGELFF. CDR3 bases: TGTGCCAGCAGGTGGACAGGGGCGAACACCGGGGAGCTGTTTTTT.

The chain is built from TRBV27 and TRBJ1-4; 9 bases match TRBD1. The junction had 8 bases not matched to a gene; V was cut back by 2 bases and J by 7 bases. The CDR3 spans 16 residues. Germline V lookup: CDR1 MNHEY, CDR2 SMNVEV (reference sequence). The CDR3 sequence: CASSLMGGTGSEKLFF. CDR3 nucleotides: TGTGCCAGCAGTTTAATGGGGGGGACAGGGAGTGAAAAACTGTTTTTT.

This clone appeared a few times. The gene calls are TRBV5-1 and TRBJ2-7; 9 bases are shared with TRBD2. Germline loops: CDR1 SGHRS, CDR2 YFSETQ. Germline trimming cut 0 bases from V and 5 bases from J; bases unmatched to any gene: 6. This CDR3 has 15 amino acids. As DNA, the CDR3 is TGCGCCAGCAGCTTGGGGCCGGGACTAGCCAACGAGCAGTACTTC. Translating it yields CASSLGPGLANEQYF.